This T cell receptor beta chain appears in the sequencing data of a study of cytomegalovirus exposure and HLA in healthy donors (dated by TCRdb to about 2017). Looking at the study overall: An earlier analysis of several hundred of the donors reported 250 to 350 Gb of sequence data and approximately 110 million unique TCR beta sequences from roughly 180 million T cells. High-throughput TCR immunosequencing, statistical association of individual TCRs with disease status, and machine learning were combined to predict cytomegalovirus infection status. Typing coverage differed by locus: A, B, C, DRB1 and DQB1 were typed in roughly 620-630 donors, DQA1 in roughly 510, DPA1 in approximately 610, and DPB1 in around 440. Among a few hundred genotyped donors of the cohort, an average of approximately 230,000 unique TCR beta nucleotide sequences were sequenced per donor, around 20% of them non-productive. Both class I and class II loci were covered by HLA typing, at four-digit resolution. The T cell repertoires of 666 subjects were profiled by immunosequencing and related to cytomegalovirus serostatus. Along with the roughly 700-subject first cohort, a separate validation cohort of over 90 different subjects was used. In a later analysis, previously published TCR beta repertoires from several hundred donors were re-analyzed and high-resolution HLA genotyping was added so that TCR occurrence patterns could be studied. Because of strong linkage in the cohort, 4 to 6 DR-DQ haplotypes were treated as single units for association and clustering. Around 320 gigabases of sequencing data and approximately 93 million unique TCR sequences were included in an early release covering 550 to 650 HLA-typed donors. Every repertoire in the discovery cohort had been generated on one and the same sequencing platform. In an earlier analysis of 587 of the donors, high-throughput TCR beta sequencing was used to judge whether each TCR beta V gene segment behaved as functional or pseudogenic. Donor age, sex, ethnicity and CMV serostatus were compiled together with the repertoire data. In the later analysis, no new phenotypic data were used to find candidate immune exposures; instead, reliance was placed on TCR beta sequences and their occurrence across donors. Of the approximately 400 genotyped donors, 70% to 90% were placed in the genetic ancestry cluster associated with self-reported Caucasian donors. In a later genetic analysis, genome-wide SNP genotypes for about 55% of the 666 donors were used, and that subset was treated as a discovery cohort. The aim of the study was to test whether cataloging public T cell receptors could identify signatures of past pathogen exposure. Paper-wide results and their limitations: Most TCR sequences were observed very rarely across donors, whereas some public TCRs were present in many individuals. The presence/absence analyses assumed that sequencing depth was roughly uniform across donors, and that assumption may not be true. A total of 150 to 200 TCR beta chains were listed by the study as associated with cytomegalovirus. At a false discovery rate of 0.05, a later analysis linked fewer than 20,000 TCR beta sequences to specific HLA alleles. In a later genetic analysis, fewer N-insertions in productive TCRs were reported among donors in an Asian-associated ancestry cluster than the approximately 630-donor mean. Most CMV-associated TCR beta chains appeared to be HLA-restricted in a later analysis, and the HLA associations seemed to be driven largely by CMV exposure. Compared with equally common non-associated chains, HLA-associated TCR beta chains in a later analysis were more clonally expanded and had lower generation probabilities. In a later analysis, the rate of TCR association differed among HLA loci, with DRB1 alleles having the most associated TCRs and HLA-C alleles having the fewest. In this cohort, only TCR beta chains were sequenced, and detectable features were limited by the absence of alpha or paired-chain data. A later analysis reported that several top co-occurrence clusters appeared linked to parvovirus B19, influenza, CMV and Epstein-Barr virus. The earlier analysis of approximately 560 of the donors excluded about 16 rarely observed V segments, including chromosome 9 orphons, because counts were too low. Some IMGT-functional V segments, including TRBV6-2 and TRBV6-3, could not be told apart with the 87-base-pair reads, so those segments were excluded. An association between a missense DCLRE1C variant and V-gene and J-gene trimming of TCR beta chains was found in a later genetic analysis and replicated in an independent cohort. The sequencing pipeline was judged likely to have produced a cluster of highly shared sequence variants as a technical artifact. Three of the identified cytomegalovirus-associated TCR beta chains were confirmed in vitro to be specific for cytomegalovirus antigens. Because some donors lacked HLA typing at each locus, the association tests relied only on the typed subset. A further reported finding was that TCR beta sequences accurately predicted the HLA-A and HLA-B alleles for most subjects in the first cohort. Linkage disequilibrium might explain the correlated functional status among segregating V segments, but an unknown experimental factor could not be excluded. The authors suggested that the approach could potentially be generalized to other disease states and immunological phenotypes. Assigning TCR associations to individual alleles was difficult when HLA alleles, especially DR and DQ, strongly co-occurred. In an earlier analysis of under 600 of the donors, most TCR beta V segments were observed in productive rearrangements about 90% or about 30% of the time, broadly matching IMGT annotations. The classifier was reported to diagnose cytomegalovirus status with high specificity and sensitivity in both the original and validation cohorts. For the cohort, immune exposure information was limited to CMV serostatus.

The cohort was made up of approximately 670 healthy bone marrow donors. At the time of sampling, all cohort members were nominally healthy, though unrecorded immune exposures were likely present. The donor was CMV seropositive and belonged to the group of around 300 seropositive cohort members. A peripheral blood sample was provided by each donor, and peripheral blood mononuclear cells were used for TCR beta sequencing. Genomic DNA extraction from the blood cell samples was performed with the Qiagen DNeasy Blood Extraction Kit. Counted from cysteine to phenylalanine, this CDR3 has 17 amino acids. The read is trimmed to its CDR3 DNA, 51 bases read in frame from base 1. Trimmed from V: 0 bases; trimmed from J: 5 bases; junction bases lacking a gene match: 13. Reading the germline V gene gives CDR1 MGHRA and CDR2 YSYEKL. With respect to this clone: Its antigen remains unidentified. No quality values exist for individual bases; no much larger clone is one base distant.

Library method: the immunoSEQ multiplex PCR assay. For the multiplex PCR, a mixture combining 60 forward primers for TCR Vbeta segments and 13 reverse primers for TCR Jbeta segments was used. The CDR3 region of rearranged TCR beta genes was amplified from genomic DNA with a multiplex PCR assay. The amplified TCR beta libraries were sequenced on the Illumina HiSeq System as 87-base-pair reads. As for how the authors treated the data: Across the roughly 700 repertoires, a later analysis counted 78 million or so unique TCR beta chains, 9 million to 14 million of which were shared by at least two donors. A nearest-neighbor algorithm error-corrected the raw reads and collapsed the reads into unique sequences, merging closely related sequences to remove PCR and sequencing errors. CDR3 sequences were aligned to IMGT reference sequences to assign V, D and J gene segments. For a sequence to be retained, a match of at least six nucleotides was required to both a V gene segment and a J gene segment. Rearrangements were classified as productive when the CDR3 lacked stop codons and remained in frame with V and J, and all other rearrangements were classified as non-productive. CDR3 was defined by IMGT convention, running from the second conserved V-encoded cysteine to the conserved J-encoded phenylalanine. Sequences without an unambiguous match to a single V gene segment were excluded from the earlier analysis of a few hundred of the donors. An earlier analysis of a few hundred of the donors called V segments functional above 56.7% productive rearrangements and segregating when the between-donor standard deviation exceeded 5%. A statistical classification framework was developed to diagnose cytomegalovirus status using the catalog of TCR beta chain sequences. V and J gene assignment, in a later analysis, came from comparing TCR nucleotide sequences with IMGT/GENE-DB human TR gene sequences. In a later analysis, CDR3 sequences and most-parsimonious VDJ recombination scenarios were assigned using the TCRdist pipeline. In a later analysis, each TCR beta chain was defined by its CDR3 amino acid sequence together with its V-gene family, and reads without a unique V-gene family were excluded. A later analysis removed 592 highly shared, low-generation-probability nucleotide sequences to deal with suspected cross-contamination and a sequencing artifact. In a later analysis, a clonal expansion index for each public chain was calculated from normalized within-repertoire ranks of inferred template counts. Generation probabilities in a later analysis came from a VDJ recombination model fitted to out-of-frame rearrangements, and those results were checked against IGoR. Hypergeometric tests were used in a later analysis to score TCR-TCR, TCR-HLA and TCR-CMV co-occurrence, with a repertoire-size bias correction applied to the TCR pairs. False discovery rates were estimated in a later analysis by permuting HLA or CMV assignments 20 times. In a later analysis, co-occurring TCRs were grouped with DBSCAN, and TCRdist sequence similarity was added when clustering was performed within HLA-allele-positive subsets. For co-occurrence clustering, repertoires with fewer than 30,000 or more than 120,000 public chains were excluded, along with four or five repertoires with anomalous nucleotide sharing. Not all clones reach the TCRdb copy of this immuneACCESS table, which keeps in-frame sequences only. Checked studies attribute under half of the gap to unresolved V genes and leave the rest unexplained. V, J and clone size are those of that table, while D and trimming were read from the DNA. The sample data list 120,000 or so clones, and around 72% of these were observed just once. Of the sample, roughly 9.3% is held by the ten largest clones.

This receptor was taken from a woman aged 50 to 60 in good health and CMV-seropositive. The specimen sequenced was PBMCs. The receptor chain draws on TRBV4-1 and TRBJ2-7; 7 of the junction bases match TRBD1. The CDR3 in this case is CASSQDPSRGRYDEQYF. The sequenced DNA: TGCGCCAGCAGCCAAGATCCATCGAGGGGGCGCTACGACGAGCAGTACTTC.